What follows are 16 T cell receptor beta chains derived from one specimen sequenced in a study of cytomegalovirus exposure and HLA in healthy donors. Primers included in the PCR were 60 Vbeta and 13 Jbeta primers. Measured with immunoSEQ multiplex PCR; TCRdb has only the in-frame clones, and not every one. This repertoire shows 190,000 or so clones, approximately 85% found once; its top ten account for 5.5% to 7%. The sample taken for sequencing was PBMCs. Receptors originate from a woman aged 45 to 65 in good health and CMV-seropositive.

This chain connects TRBV5-1 to TRBJ1-5; 7 nucleotides agree with TRBD1. This CDR3 has 16 amino acids. CDR1 and CDR2 (germline): SGHRS, YFSETQ. V was clipped by 4 bases and J by 0 bases; unmatched bases: 7. CDR3 region: CASSTGQVFSNQPQHF. The CDR3 nucleotides are TGCGCCAGCAGCACTGGACAGGTTTTTAGCAATCAGCCCCAGCATTTT.

The V call is TRBV6-1, the J call TRBJ1-5, with 12 bases matching TRBD1. CDR1 and CDR2 from the germline V gene are MNHNS and SASEGT. Trimming cost V 3 bases and J 9 bases; bases outside gene matches: 9. The CDR3 covers 16 residues. The CDR3 spells CASSDSGTGGAGPQHF. CDR3 nucleotides: TGTGCCAGCAGTGATTCCGGGACAGGGGGCGCTGGGCCCCAGCATTTT.

The chain employs TRBV7-9 and TRBJ2-3, with 13 bases that match TRBD2. CDR3 length: 15 residues. Trimming cost V 3 bases and J 3 bases; bases outside gene matches: 0. The V gene's germline CDR1 is SEHNR and CDR2 FQNEAQ (reference sequence). The CDR3 is CASSLTSGGTDTQYF. CDR3 coding DNA: TGTGCCAGCAGCTTGACTAGCGGGGGGACAGATACGCAGTATTTT.

The gene calls are TRBV7-2 and TRBJ1-2, with a possible D match to TRBD1 (6 bases). The V gene lost 7 bases and the J gene lost 3 bases, with 18 bases spanning the gap. Germline CDR1 and CDR2: SGHTA and FQGNSA. CDR3 length: 15 amino acids. In DNA form, the CDR3 reads TGTGCCAGCACCATAGGGGGGGGCTTGGACTATGGCTACACCTTC. Protein product: CASTIGGGLDYGYTF.

This chain connects TRBV5-1 to TRBJ2-3; 10 nucleotides match TRBD2. The germline gives CDR1 SGHRS, CDR2 YFSETQ. J was trimmed by 3 bases and V by 1 base; bases with no gene match: 5. The CDR3 totals 16 residues. This CDR3 is CASSLRSGRATDTQYF. The CDR3 DNA is TGCGCCAGCAGCTTGAGGAGCGGGAGGGCAACAGATACGCAGTATTTT.

This sequence joins TRBV19 and TRBJ2-3, with TRBD1 identical over 7 bases. Germline V gene data show CDR1 as LNHDA and CDR2 as SQIVND (reference sequence). The CDR3 sequence is 16 residues long. J was trimmed by 0 bases and V by 9 bases; bases with no gene match: 12. Here the CDR3 reads CARGVMTGSSTDTQYF. Here the CDR3 DNA reads TGTGCCAGGGGGGTTATGACAGGGAGTAGCACAGATACGCAGTATTTT.

V and J are TRBV2 and TRBJ2-1; D possibly corresponds to TRBD1 (5 bases). CDR1 is SNHLY, CDR2 FYNNEI, per germline. The CDR3 extends over 13 amino acids. V was trimmed by 6 bases and J by 3 bases, leaving 9 bases between them. The CDR3 sequence is CASRDKYYNEQFF. CDR3 nucleotide sequence: TGTGCCAGCAGGGACAAATACTACAATGAGCAGTTCTTC.

This clone showed up just a few times. The J gene is TRBJ2-3, the V gene TRBV4-1, with a weak D call TRBD2 (6 bases). V was trimmed by 2 bases and J by 2 bases, leaving 8 bases between them. This CDR3 region has 14 residues. Germline assignment: CDR1 MGHRA and CDR2 YSYEKL. In nucleotides, the CDR3 is TGCGCCAGCAGCCAATCGGGGGACACAGATACGCAGTATTTT. Protein product: CASSQSGDTDTQYF.

The chain joins TRBV5-1 to TRBJ1-4; 8 positions match TRBD1. Trimming cost V 2 bases and J 8 bases; bases outside gene matches: 5. The CDR3 totals 14 residues. From germline, CDR1 is SGHRS and CDR2 YFSETQ. In DNA, the CDR3 is TGCGCCAGCAGCTTTGGACAGGGAAGGGAAAAACTGTTTTTT. Protein product: CASSFGQGREKLFF.

The chain employs TRBV5-1 and TRBJ2-3; TRBD2 matches 7 bases. The trim removed 0 bases at V and 5 bases at J, leaving 9 bases unmatched. This CDR3 region has 16 residues. Germline loops: CDR1 SGHRS, CDR2 YFSETQ. The CDR3 bases are TGCGCCAGCAGCTTGGTGGGCGGCGGGAGCGGAGATACGCAGTATTTT. Its protein is CASSLVGGGSGDTQYF.

V and J are TRBV6-5 and TRBJ1-5; no clear D gene. CDR1 is MNHEY and CDR2 is SVGAGI in the germline V gene. The V end was cut by 6 bases, the J end by 0 bases, with 6 bases between. The CDR3 runs to 13 residues. The CDR3 sequence is CASSPYSNQPQHF. CDR3 DNA: TGTGCCAGCAGCCCCTATAGCAATCAGCCCCAGCATTTT.

The chain couples TRBV5-1 to TRBJ2-1; 9 bases align to TRBD2. The CDR3 is 16 amino acids. J gave up 6 bases and V 3 bases, and 10 bases lay outside the gene matches. Germline CDR1 and CDR2: SGHRS and YFSETQ. The chain's CDR3 is CASSSTLGTSLNEQFF. The CDR3 DNA follows: TGCGCCAGCAGCTCGACCCTCGGGACTAGCCTCAATGAGCAGTTCTTC.

The chain is built from TRBV7-9 and TRBJ2-7, with 7 positions matching TRBD2. Trimming at V came to 5 bases and at J to 6 bases, leaving 13 bases not matched to a gene. This CDR3 is 15 amino acids long. CDR1 SEHNR and CDR2 FQNEAQ come from the germline V gene (reference sequence). The CDR3 is CASSAAGRERGEQYF. The CDR3 DNA reads as TGTGCCAGCAGCGCCGCGGGGCGGGAGAGGGGCGAGCAGTACTTC. Looking up the rest from reference TRBV7-9 and TRBJ2-7 gives the full variable domain: DTGVSQNPRHKITKRGQNVTFRCDPISEHNRLYWYRQTLGQGPEFLTYFQNEAQLEKSRLLSDRFSAERPKGSFSTLEIQRTEQGDSAMYLCASSAAGRERGEQYFGPGTRLTVT.

A single count supports this clone. The chain combines TRBV25-1 with TRBJ2-4; TRBD2 matches at 16 bases. The germline V gene has CDR1 MGHDK and CDR2 SYGVNS. The CDR3 runs 18 residues. Unmatched junction bases numbered 4, after V lost 4 bases and J lost 1 base. The CDR3 region is CASSGGLAGGPAKNIQYF. CDR3 coding DNA: TGTGCCAGCAGTGGGGGACTAGCGGGAGGGCCGGCCAAAAACATTCAGTACTTC.

The rearrangement uses TRBV10-3 and TRBJ2-1, with TRBD1 matching 11 bases. CDR3 size: 16 residues. V was clipped by 9 bases and J by 7 bases; unmatched bases: 14. CDR1 ENHRY and CDR2 SYGVKD come from the germline V gene. The CDR3 coding sequence is TGTGCCATTCGAGTCGGGGTTCGGGACAGGGGGAATGAGCAGTTCTTC. As protein: CAIRVGVRDRGNEQFF.

The V and J genes are TRBV7-2 and TRBJ2-3; D might be TRBD2 (5 bases). Trimming pared 5 bases from V and 6 bases from J, leaving 12 bases between. The germline gives CDR1 SGHTA, CDR2 FQGNSA. This CDR3 has 13 residues. The CDR3 is CASSPGVGDTQYF. The CDR3 DNA sequence: TGTGCCAGCAGCCCCGGGGTCGGGGATACGCAGTATTTT.